The entry below gives a single T cell receptor (beta chain) sequence along with its context. The antigen remains unidentified. This entry is derived from a study of blood T cells in healthy people across ages. Study at large: With template switching, about one barcoded beta molecule was captured per two T cells. Study-wide results and limits: Unknown CMV status may confound age-related changes in expanded clones. Higher diversity, along with more naive CD4+ cells, distinguished long-lived donors from aged donors.

Every donor contributed roughly 10 milliliters of peripheral blood by blood draw. Together with a sample-barcoded 5' primer, a J-beta primer mix was included in a second PCR lasting about 7 to 12 cycles. TCRdb ran MiXCR on the 5' RACE reads and lists one entry per CDR3 protein. This table has over 1,500,000 distinct CDR3 sequences, roughly 43% appearing once. With 2 bases removed from V and 3 bases from J, the gap between germline ends came to 11 bases. Germline CDR1 MNHEY, CDR2 SVGEGT. The CDR3 spans 14 residues. The specimen sequenced was blood. The chain employs TRBV6-2 or TRBV6-3 and TRBJ2-7, with D possibly matching TRBD1 (6 bases). The TCR comes from a human donor in good health. CDR3 in amino acids: CASSYPMTGYEQYF. CDR3 in DNA: TGTGCCAGCAGTTACCCAATGACAGGCTACGAGCAGTACTTC.